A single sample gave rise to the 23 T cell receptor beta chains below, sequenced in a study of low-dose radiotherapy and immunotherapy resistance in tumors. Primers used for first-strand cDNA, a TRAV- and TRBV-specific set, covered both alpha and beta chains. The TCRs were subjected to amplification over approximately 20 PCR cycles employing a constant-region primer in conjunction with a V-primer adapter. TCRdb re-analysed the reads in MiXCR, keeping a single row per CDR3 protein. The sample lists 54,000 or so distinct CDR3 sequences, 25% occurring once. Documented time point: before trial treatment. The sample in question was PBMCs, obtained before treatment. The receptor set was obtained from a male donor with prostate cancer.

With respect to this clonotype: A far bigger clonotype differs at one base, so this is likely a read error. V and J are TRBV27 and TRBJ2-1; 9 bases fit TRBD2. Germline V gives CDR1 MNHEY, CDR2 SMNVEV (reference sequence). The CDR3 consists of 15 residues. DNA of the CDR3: TGTGTCAGCACCGGGACTAGCAGGTCTCTTAATGAGCAGTTCTTC. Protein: CVSTGTSRSLNEQFF.

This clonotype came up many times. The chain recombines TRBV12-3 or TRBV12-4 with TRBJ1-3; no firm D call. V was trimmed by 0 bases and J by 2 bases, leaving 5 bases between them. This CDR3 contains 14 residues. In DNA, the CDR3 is TGTGCCAGCAGTTTAGCGGGTCCTGGAAACACCATATATTTT. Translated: CASSLAGPGNTIYF.

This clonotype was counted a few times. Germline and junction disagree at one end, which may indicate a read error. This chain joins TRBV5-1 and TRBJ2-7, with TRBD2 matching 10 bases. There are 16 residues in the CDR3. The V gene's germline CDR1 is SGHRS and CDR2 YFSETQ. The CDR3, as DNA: TGTGCCAGCAGCTTGGGTCGGCTAGCGGGAGTCTACGAGCAGTACTTC. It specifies CASSLGRLAGVYEQYF.

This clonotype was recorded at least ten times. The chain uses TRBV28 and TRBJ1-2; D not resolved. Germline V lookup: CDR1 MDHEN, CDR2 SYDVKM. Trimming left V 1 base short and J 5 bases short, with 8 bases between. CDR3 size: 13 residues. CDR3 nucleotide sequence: TGTGCCAGCAGTTTATATGGTGTTTATGGCTACACCTTC. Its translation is CASSLYGVYGYTF.

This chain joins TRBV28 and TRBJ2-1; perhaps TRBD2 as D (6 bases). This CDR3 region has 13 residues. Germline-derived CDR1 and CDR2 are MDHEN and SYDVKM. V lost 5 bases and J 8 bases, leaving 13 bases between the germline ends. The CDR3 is CASSPPGVYEQFF. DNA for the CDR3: TGTGCCAGCAGTCCCCCGGGGGTCTATGAGCAGTTCTTC.

This chain's CDR3 is CASSLTPDRAINTEAFF. CDR3 DNA: TGCGCCAGCAGCTTAACCCCCGACAGGGCCATCAACACTGAAGCTTTCTTT. The rearrangement joins TRBV5-1 to TRBJ1-1, with 7 bases that match TRBD1. V lost 2 bases, J lost 2 bases, and 12 bases stayed unmatched. Germline V gene sequence: CDR1 SGHRS, CDR2 YFSETQ. The CDR3 contains 17 residues.

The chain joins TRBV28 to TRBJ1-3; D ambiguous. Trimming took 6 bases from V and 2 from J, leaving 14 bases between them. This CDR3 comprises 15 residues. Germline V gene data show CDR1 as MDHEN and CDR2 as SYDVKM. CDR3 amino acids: CASSPTGGTGNTIYF. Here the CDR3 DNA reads TGTGCCAGCAGCCCAACCGGTGGAACTGGAAACACCATATATTTT. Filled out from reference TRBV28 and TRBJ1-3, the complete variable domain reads DVKVTQSSRYLVKRTGEKVFLECVQDMDHENMFWYRQDPGLGLRLIYFSYDVKMKEKGDIPEGYSVSREKKERFSLILESASTNQTSMYLCASSPTGGTGNTIYFGEGSWLTVV.

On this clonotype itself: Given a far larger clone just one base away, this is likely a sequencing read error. The DNA of the CDR3 is TGTGCCAGCAGCTTGGACAGGGGTTATGAAAAACTGTTTTTT. This codes for CASSLDRGYEKLFF. This chain links TRBV6-2 or TRBV6-3 with TRBJ1-4; 9 bases map to TRBD1. The V segment lost 6 bases and the J segment 6 bases; nucleotides outside the gene matches: 5. Germline CDR1 is MNHEY and CDR2 is SVGEGT. The CDR3 sequence is 14 residues long.

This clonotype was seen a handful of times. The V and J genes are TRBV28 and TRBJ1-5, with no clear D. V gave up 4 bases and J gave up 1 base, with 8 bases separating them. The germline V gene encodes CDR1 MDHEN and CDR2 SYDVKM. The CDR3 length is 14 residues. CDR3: CASSWMGSNQPQHF. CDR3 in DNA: TGTGCCAGCAGTTGGATGGGGAGCAATCAGCCCCAGCATTTT. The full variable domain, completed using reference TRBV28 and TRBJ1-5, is DVKVTQSSRYLVKRTGEKVFLECVQDMDHENMFWYRQDPGLGLRLIYFSYDVKMKEKGDIPEGYSVSREKKERFSLILESASTNQTSMYLCASSWMGSNQPQHFGDGTRLSIL.

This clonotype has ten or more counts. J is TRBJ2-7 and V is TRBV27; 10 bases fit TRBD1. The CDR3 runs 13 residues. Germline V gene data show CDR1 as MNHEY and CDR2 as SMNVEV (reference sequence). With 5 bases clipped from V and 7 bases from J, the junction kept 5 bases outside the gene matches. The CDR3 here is CASSDRGLEEQYF. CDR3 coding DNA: TGTGCCAGCAGTGACAGGGGGCTGGAGGAGCAGTACTTC.

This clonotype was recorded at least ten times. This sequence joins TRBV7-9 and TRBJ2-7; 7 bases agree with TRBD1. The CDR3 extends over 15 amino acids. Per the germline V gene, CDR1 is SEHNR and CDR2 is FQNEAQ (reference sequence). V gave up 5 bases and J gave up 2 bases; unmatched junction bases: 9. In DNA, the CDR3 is TGTGCCAGCAGCATACTCGGGACAGTCCCCTACGAGCAGTACTTC. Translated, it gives CASSILGTVPYEQYF.

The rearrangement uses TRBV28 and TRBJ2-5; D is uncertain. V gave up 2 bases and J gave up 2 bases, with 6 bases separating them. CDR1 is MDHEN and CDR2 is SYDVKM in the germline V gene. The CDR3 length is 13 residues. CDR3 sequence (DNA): TGTGCCAGCAGTTTAACGGCTCAAGAGACCCAGTACTTC. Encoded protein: CASSLTAQETQYF.

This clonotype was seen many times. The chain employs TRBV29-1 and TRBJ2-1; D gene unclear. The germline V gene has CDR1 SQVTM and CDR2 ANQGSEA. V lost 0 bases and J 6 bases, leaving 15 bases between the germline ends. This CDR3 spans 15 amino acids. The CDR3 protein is CSVEDHRQVANEQFF. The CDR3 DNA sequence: TGCAGCGTTGAAGATCACCGGCAGGTGGCCAATGAGCAGTTCTTC.

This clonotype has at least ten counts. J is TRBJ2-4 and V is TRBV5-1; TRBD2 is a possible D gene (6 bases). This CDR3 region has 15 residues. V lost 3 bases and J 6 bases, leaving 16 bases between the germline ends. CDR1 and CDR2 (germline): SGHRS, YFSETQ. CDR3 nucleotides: TGCGCCAGCAGCTCTTGGGGTCAGGAGGGAAACATTCAGTACTTC. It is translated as CASSSWGQEGNIQYF.

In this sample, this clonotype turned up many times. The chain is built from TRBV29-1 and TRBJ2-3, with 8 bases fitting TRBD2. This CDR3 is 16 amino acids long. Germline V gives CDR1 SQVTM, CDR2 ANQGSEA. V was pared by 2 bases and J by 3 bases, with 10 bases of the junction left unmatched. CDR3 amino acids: CSVETGLQRGTDTQYF. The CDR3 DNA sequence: TGCAGCGTTGAAACCGGACTCCAGCGGGGGACAGATACGCAGTATTTT.

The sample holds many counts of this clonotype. CDR3 loop: CASSGGMSSGANVLTF. Written as DNA, the CDR3 is TGCGCCAGCAGCGGAGGGATGTCCTCTGGGGCCAACGTCCTGACTTTC. The chain combines TRBV5-1 with TRBJ2-6, with a tentative D call TRBD2 (6 bases). Germline values: CDR1 SGHRS, CDR2 YFSETQ. This CDR3 contains 16 residues. Trimming removed 4 bases from V and 0 bases from J, with 11 bases in between.

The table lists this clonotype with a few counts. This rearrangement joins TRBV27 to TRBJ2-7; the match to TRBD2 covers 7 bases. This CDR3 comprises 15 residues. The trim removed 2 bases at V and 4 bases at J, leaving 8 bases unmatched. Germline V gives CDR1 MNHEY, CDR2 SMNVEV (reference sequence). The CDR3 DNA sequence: TGTGCCAGCAGTTTAGGGGCTAGCGGAAGTTACGAGCAGTACTTC. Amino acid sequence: CASSLGASGSYEQYF.

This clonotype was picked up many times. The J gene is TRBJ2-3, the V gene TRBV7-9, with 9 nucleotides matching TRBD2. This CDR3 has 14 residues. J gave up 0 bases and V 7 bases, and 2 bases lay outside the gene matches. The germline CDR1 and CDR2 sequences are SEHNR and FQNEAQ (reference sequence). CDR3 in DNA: TGTGCCAGCACAAGCGGGGGGAGCACAGATACGCAGTATTTT. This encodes CASTSGGSTDTQYF.

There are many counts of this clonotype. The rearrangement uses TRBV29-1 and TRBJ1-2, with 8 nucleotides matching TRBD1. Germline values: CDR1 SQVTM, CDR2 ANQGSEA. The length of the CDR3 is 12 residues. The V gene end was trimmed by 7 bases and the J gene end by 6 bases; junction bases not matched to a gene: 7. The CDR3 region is CSATQGGHGYTF. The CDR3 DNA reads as TGCAGCGCAACACAGGGGGGCCATGGCTACACCTTC.

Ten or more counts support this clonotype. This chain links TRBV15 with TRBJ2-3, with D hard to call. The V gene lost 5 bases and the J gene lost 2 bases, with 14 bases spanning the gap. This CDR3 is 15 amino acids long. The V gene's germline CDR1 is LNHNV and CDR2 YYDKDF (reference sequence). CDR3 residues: CATSRQMWSTDTQYF. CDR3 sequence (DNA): TGTGCCACCAGCCGGCAGATGTGGTCCACAGATACGCAGTATTTT.

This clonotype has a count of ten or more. CDR3 DNA sequence: TGCAGCGTTTCTCCAGGAGGGAACACTGAAGCTTTCTTT. As protein: CSVSPGGNTEAFF. The V and J genes are TRBV29-1 and TRBJ1-1, with D hard to call. This CDR3 spans 13 amino acids. The V gene lost 5 bases and the J gene lost 1 base, with 11 bases spanning the gap. CDR1 and CDR2 from the germline V gene are SQVTM and ANQGSEA.

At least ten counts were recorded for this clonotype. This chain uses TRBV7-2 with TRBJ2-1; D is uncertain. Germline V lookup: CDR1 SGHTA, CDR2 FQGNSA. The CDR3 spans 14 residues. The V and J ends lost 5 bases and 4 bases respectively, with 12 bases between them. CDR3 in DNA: TGTGCCAGCAGCCCGATGCGGTCTTACAATGAGCAGTTCTTC. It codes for CASSPMRSYNEQFF.

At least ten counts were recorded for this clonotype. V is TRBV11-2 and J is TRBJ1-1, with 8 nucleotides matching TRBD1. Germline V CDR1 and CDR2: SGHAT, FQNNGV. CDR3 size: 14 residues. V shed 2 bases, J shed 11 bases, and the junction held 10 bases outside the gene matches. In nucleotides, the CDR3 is TGTGCCAGCAGCTTATCAACAGGGGGGGTTCGGGCTTTCTTT. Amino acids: CASSLSTGGVRAFF.